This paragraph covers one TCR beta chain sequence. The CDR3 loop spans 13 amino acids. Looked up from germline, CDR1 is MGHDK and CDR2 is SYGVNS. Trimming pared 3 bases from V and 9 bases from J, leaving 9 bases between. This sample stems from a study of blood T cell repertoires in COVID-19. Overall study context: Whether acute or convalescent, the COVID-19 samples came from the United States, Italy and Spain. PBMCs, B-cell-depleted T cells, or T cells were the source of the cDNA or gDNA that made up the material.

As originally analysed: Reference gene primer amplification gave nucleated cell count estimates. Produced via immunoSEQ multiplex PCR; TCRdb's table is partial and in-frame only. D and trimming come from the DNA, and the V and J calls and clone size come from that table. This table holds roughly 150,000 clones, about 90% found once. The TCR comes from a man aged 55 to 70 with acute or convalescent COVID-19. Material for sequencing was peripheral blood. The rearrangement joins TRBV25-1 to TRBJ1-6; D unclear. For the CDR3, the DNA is TGTGCCAGCAGTGAGAGGCCCGCTTCACCCCTCCACTTT. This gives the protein CASSERPASPLHF.